A selection of T cell receptor beta chains follows, all from one sample in a study of blood T cell repertoires in COVID-19. Clones were sequenced by immunoSEQ multiplex PCR, and TCRdb holds only the in-frame ones, with some missing. The table records approximately 270,000 clones, around 90% of them present only once. The specimen sequenced was PBMCs or T cells enriched from blood (not recorded which). Source of these receptors: a human donor in a cohort exposed to, infected with or recovered from COVID-19 (not recorded which). The donor label of this sample is uncertain. The CDR3 runs from the conserved cysteine through the conserved F or W. A D gene is named only where the DNA matches it firmly. The size field is filled for only some rows; it gives once, few, many or a size class.

v_call,clone_size,j_call,d_call,cdr3_aa,cdr3_nt
TRBV5-1,.,TRBJ2-7,.,CASSLAEGGAYEQYF,TGCGCCAGCAGCTTGGCCGAAGGCGGTGCCTACGAGCAGTACTTC
TRBV5-3,.,TRBJ1-6,.,CARSLEPGTLLNSPLHF,TGTGCCAGAAGCTTGGAGCCCGGGACACTTCTAAATTCACCCCTCCACTTT
TRBV19,.,TRBJ1-1,TRBD1,CASSDRGVEAFF,TGTGCCAGTAGCGACAGGGGGGTAGAAGCTTTCTTT
TRBV2,.,TRBJ1-1,.,CASMRAQNTEAFF,TGTGCCAGCATGCGCGCGCAGAACACTGAAGCTTTCTTT
TRBV18,.,TRBJ1-1,.,CASSWQNTEAFF,TGTGCCAGCTCATGGCAGAACACTGAAGCTTTCTTT
TRBV7-2,.,TRBJ2-1,.,CASSLGLAGKGNEQFF,TGTGCCAGCAGTCTAGGGTTAGCCGGAAAGGGGAATGAGCAGTTCTTC
TRBV4-2,once,TRBJ2-3,.,CASSQSGTDTQYF,TGTGCCAGCAGCCAGAGCGGCACAGATACGCAGTATTTT
TRBV5-1,once,TRBJ2-1,TRBD1,CASSLLLGQGAGNEQFF,TGCGCCAGCAGCTTGCTACTGGGACAGGGGGCAGGAAATGAGCAGTTCTTC
TRBV6-1,.,TRBJ1-2,.,CASSEEGTVYGYTF,TGTGCCAGCAGTGAGGAGGGTACTGTCTATGGCTACACCTTC
TRBV7-9,.,TRBJ2-5,TRBD1,CASSPRQGGHQETQYF,TGTGCCAGCAGCCCCCGACAGGGGGGACACCAAGAGACCCAGTACTTC
TRBV27,.,TRBJ2-1,TRBD2,CASSLSGGGALEQFF,TGTGCCAGCAGTTTATCCGGCGGGGGGGCTTTAGAGCAGTTCTTC
TRBV10-1,.,TRBJ2-3,TRBD2,CASSESVSGGTDTQYF,TGCGCCAGCAGTGAGTCGGTTAGCGGGGGTACAGATACGCAGTATTTT
TRBV9,.,TRBJ1-2,TRBD1,CASSVVDRAGGYTF,TGTGCCAGCAGCGTCGTGGACAGGGCAGGCGGCTACACCTTC
TRBV10-1,.,TRBJ2-7,TRBD2,CASAAGGGSYEQYF,TGCGCCAGCGCCGCTGGCGGGGGGTCCTACGAGCAGTACTTC
TRBV6-5,once,TRBJ2-5,.,CASSYKAGRETQYF,TGTGCCAGCAGTTACAAGGCAGGGCGGGAGACCCAGTACTTC
TRBV7-9,.,TRBJ1-2,.,CASSRGEGHYGYTF,TGTGCCAGCAGCCGGGGGGAGGGCCACTATGGCTACACCTTC
TRBV19,.,TRBJ1-1,.,CASSSAGGTEAFF,TGTGCCAGTAGCTCAGCCGGGGGAACTGAAGCTTTCTTT
TRBV7-2,once,TRBJ1-4,.,CASSLDGSRSEKLFF,TGTGCCAGCAGCTTAGATGGGAGCAGGTCGGAAAAACTGTTTTTT
TRBV7-6,.,TRBJ2-1,TRBD1,CASSLRQGVYNEQFF,TGTGCCAGCAGCTTACGACAGGGGGTCTACAATGAGCAGTTCTTC
TRBV9,.,TRBJ2-2,.,CASSVGGASNTGELFF,TGTGCCAGCAGCGTAGGAGGCGCCTCGAACACCGGGGAGCTGTTTTTT
TRBV10-3,once,TRBJ2-4,TRBD2,CAISESNIAGEQNIQYF,TGTGCCATCAGTGAGTCGAATATCGCGGGGGAACAAAACATTCAGTACTTC
TRBV7-2,.,TRBJ2-3,TRBD2,CASSLSGGGADTQYF,TGTGCCAGCAGCCTCTCGGGCGGGGGGGCAGATACGCAGTATTTT
TRBV19,.,TRBJ2-2,.,CASKGGAGELFF,TGTGCCTCTAAGGGGGGGGCCGGGGAGCTGTTTTTT
TRBV30,.,TRBJ2-2,.,CAWGLRLVNTGELFF,TGTGCCTGGGGTCTTCGACTGGTGAACACCGGGGAGCTGTTTTTT
TRBV11-1,.,TRBJ2-7,.,CASSLGDRTPSYEQYF,TGTGCCAGCAGCTTAGGTGACAGGACTCCCTCCTACGAGCAGTACTTC
TRBV9,.,TRBJ1-2,.,CASSAVGVVQDSYGYTF,TGTGCCAGCAGCGCCGTTGGAGTGGTCCAAGACTCCTATGGCTACACCTTC
TRBV19,.,TRBJ2-1,.,CASSFTRVDEQFF,TGTGCCAGTAGTTTCACTAGGGTCGATGAGCAGTTCTTC
TRBV11-1,.,TRBJ2-3,TRBD2,CASSQGRLAVYF,TGTGCCAGCAGCCAAGGGAGACTAGCGGTGTATTTT
TRBV5-6,few,TRBJ1-6,.,CASSRRGGAQQKNF,TGTGCCAGCAGCCGGCGAGGAGGCGCACAGCAGAAAAACTTT
TRBV5-6,.,TRBJ1-3,.,CASSFQAGEGNTIYF,TGTGCCAGCAGCTTTCAGGCAGGGGAAGGAAACACCATATATTTT
TRBV4-1,.,TRBJ1-5,.,CASSQDFGAGGDQPQHF,TGCGCCAGCAGCCAAGATTTTGGGGCAGGCGGGGATCAGCCCCAGCATTTT
TRBV11-2,.,TRBJ1-6,TRBD1,CASSLDRGQAYSPLHF,TGTGCCAGCAGCTTAGATCGGGGACAGGCGTATTCACCCCTCCACTTT
TRBV15,.,TRBJ1-1,TRBD1,CATSRQRTGEAFTF,TGTGCCACCAGCAGACAACGGACAGGGGAAGCTTTTACTTTT
TRBV10-3,.,TRBJ2-3,TRBD1,CAIKRGDRGTTDTQYF,TGTGCCATCAAAAGGGGGGACAGGGGTACTACAGATACGCAGTATTTT
TRBV9,.,TRBJ1-2,.,CASSVASGANYGYTF,TGTGCCAGCAGCGTAGCTTCGGGGGCTAACTATGGCTACACCTTC
TRBV30,few,TRBJ2-7,.,CACASGQQQYF,TGTGCCTGTGCGTCCGGACAGCAGCAGTACTTC
TRBV9,.,TRBJ2-3,TRBD2,CASSVGLAGTNTQYF,TGTGCCAGCAGCGTAGGACTAGCGGGGACCAATACGCAGTATTTT
TRBV4-3,.,TRBJ1-4,.,CASSQERTRAAEKLFF,TGCGCCAGCAGCCAAGAAAGGACGAGGGCAGCTGAAAAACTGTTTTTT
TRBV12-5,.,TRBJ2-6,TRBD1,CASGLGRQGLLLSGANVLTF,TGTGCTAGTGGTTTGGGAAGACAGGGGCTCCTGCTCTCTGGGGCCAACGTCCTGACTTTC
TRBV2,.,TRBJ1-2,TRBD1,CARLGQGDGYTF,TGTGCCAGATTGGGGCAGGGGGATGGCTACACCTTC
TRBV5-1,.,TRBJ1-3,.,CASSMSSGNTIYF,TGCGCCAGCAGCATGAGCTCTGGAAACACCATATATTTT
TRBV2,once,TRBJ1-2,.,CASRPQDRYYGYTF,TGTGCCAGCAGACCTCAGGACAGATACTATGGCTACACCTTC
TRBV19,.,TRBJ1-3,.,CASSEVVSGNTIYF,TGTGCCAGTAGTGAGGTTGTCTCTGGAAACACCATATATTTT
TRBV6-2/TRBV6-3,.,TRBJ2-7,TRBD2,CASSYRTSGGAGVSHEQYF,TGTGCCAGCAGTTACCGAACTAGCGGGGGGGCCGGAGTCAGCCACGAGCAGTACTTC
TRBV10-3,.,TRBJ2-5,TRBD1,CAISDVRGQYQETQYF,TGTGCCATCAGTGACGTCCGGGGACAGTACCAAGAGACCCAGTACTTC
TRBV6-2/TRBV6-3,.,TRBJ1-2,.,CASSLRDRGYTF,TGTGCCAGCAGTTTGCGGGACCGAGGCTACACCTTC
TRBV4-3,.,TRBJ1-1,TRBD1,CASSKAQGASANPLDTEAFF,TGCGCCAGCAGCAAGGCTCAGGGGGCCTCAGCAAACCCCTTGGACACTGAAGCTTTCTTT
TRBV29-1,once,TRBJ2-4,.,CSLQGIDNIQYF,TGCAGCTTACAGGGTATCGACAACATTCAGTACTTC
TRBV7-9,.,TRBJ1-5,.,CASSFTGSNQPQHF,TGTGCCAGCAGCTTCACAGGGTCCAATCAGCCCCAGCATTTT
TRBV2,once,TRBJ1-2,TRBD1,CASSGQGSYGYTF,TGTGCCAGCAGTGGACAGGGAAGCTATGGCTACACCTTC
TRBV19,.,TRBJ1-1,TRBD1,CASRFRTGEAFF,TGTGCCAGTCGTTTCAGGACAGGGGAAGCTTTCTTT
TRBV19,.,TRBJ1-2,TRBD1,CASSLDRGVGGYTF,TGTGCCAGTAGTCTGGACAGGGGGGTTGGTGGCTACACCTTC
TRBV5-1,.,TRBJ1-6,.,CASSLDTGPFSPLHF,TGCGCCAGCAGCTTGGATACAGGGCCTTTTTCACCCCTCCACTTT
TRBV6-4,.,TRBJ2-2,.,CASSARNTGELFF,TGTGCCAGCAGTGCTAGAAACACCGGGGAGCTGTTTTTT
TRBV2,.,TRBJ1-6,.,CASRWSSYNSPLHF,TGTGCCAGCAGGTGGAGCTCCTATAATTCACCCCTCCACTTT
TRBV9,.,TRBJ1-2,.,CASSLRGGYTF,TGTGCCAGCAGCCTCCGCGGTGGCTACACCTTC
TRBV3-1/TRBV3-2,.,TRBJ2-5,.,CASSQVGTQETQYF,TGTGCCAGCAGCCAAGTTGGGACTCAAGAGACCCAGTACTTC